This T cell receptor beta chain was obtained from a study of cytomegalovirus exposure and HLA in healthy donors. Regarding the study as a whole: Specificity of three CMV-associated chains for CMV antigens was verified in vitro. Rare TCR sequences dominated, though some public TCRs recurred in many donors. Subsequent analysis revealed that first-cohort TCR clusters tended to co-occur in the approximately 120 validation repertoires. The authors enumerated roughly 160 TCR beta chains as linked to cytomegalovirus.

Libraries were prepared by immunoSEQ multiplex PCR; TCRdb keeps only in-frame clonotypes and omits some of them. Among roughly 200,000 clones, roughly 84% were seen once, and the ten largest hold under 3.5%. The CDR3 spans 13 residues. V was shortened by 0 bases and J by 7 bases, with 8 bases between the two germline ends. Germline V gene data show CDR1 as SGHRS and CDR2 as YFSETQ. Turning to this clone: Its antigen is not identified.

The rearrangement joins TRBV5-1 to TRBJ2-1; D ambiguous. The sequence came from a woman between 18 and 29 years old in good health and CMV-seropositive. Sequenced: PBMCs. The CDR3 spells CASSLDRANEQFF. CDR3 bases: TGCGCCAGCAGCTTGGATAGAGCTAATGAGCAGTTCTTC.